This T cell receptor (beta chain) was sequenced for a study of shared clonotypes between healthy human individuals. Measured with immunoSEQ multiplex PCR; TCRdb has only the in-frame clones, and not every one. The sample holds some 2.1 million clones, 85% to 95% seen once. This clone was seen a few times. Its antigen is undetermined. This CDR3 is built from 13 residues. The germline gives CDR1 MNHEY, CDR2 SMNVEV (reference sequence). Findings and caveats of the study: Genetic and exposure-history diversity was limited by the small donor number. The study generally estimated greater richness for naive than memory subsets.

Sequencing was performed on naive CD4+ T cells sorted from blood. Subset: CD45RA+ positively selected. This receptor was taken from a man aged 18 to 29 in good health. The rearrangement joins TRBV27 to TRBJ2-5, with TRBD1 as a possible D gene (5 bases). Gene TRBJ2-7 matches the end of the DNA better, so the J call may be wrong. CDR3 sequence (DNA): TGTGCCAGCAGTTCTAGGACATTCTACGAGCAGTACTTC. This codes for CASSSRTFYEQYF.